The T cell receptor beta chain under discussion was sequenced for a study of OX40 agonist ivuxolimab in advanced cancers. Notes on this clone: The antigen remains undetermined.

Some clones are missing from TCRdb's copy, which holds only in-frame ones; the method was immunoSEQ multiplex PCR. The data hold about 73,000 clones, with roughly 90% observed a single time. The V gene lost 0 bases and the J gene lost 2 bases, with 8 bases spanning the gap. This CDR3 region has 15 residues. Germline assignment: CDR1 LGHNA and CDR2 YNFKEQ. Study-level points and caveats: The study found that CD8+ T cells averaged more expanded clones than CD4+. Partly responding patients at 0.1-3.0 mg/kg showed some of the smallest clonal expansion.

The starting material was CD4+ or CD8+ T cells sorted from blood, obtained in a trial of the OX40 agonist ivuxolimab. The J gene is TRBJ1-3, the V gene TRBV4-2, with D unclear. This TCR was recovered from an adult with an advanced solid tumor such as melanoma, head and neck, liver or kidney cancer. This CDR3 reads CASSQDWRTGNTIYF. The CDR3 DNA reads as TGTGCCAGCAGCCAAGATTGGAGAACTGGAAACACCATATATTTT.